This paragraph reports one T cell receptor beta chain. Its target is unknown. This sample was taken from a study of long-term antiretroviral therapy in people with HIV. Broader study findings: Once patients were on ART, diversity went higher but still fell short of transplant donor controls.

The assay, immunoSEQ v3.0, was run at survey level. Sequenced by immunoSEQ multiplex PCR; TCRdb stores in-frame clones only, minus some. This sample carries about 20,000 clones, 82% of them seen once, and the ten largest clones take about 10%. None of the participants with HIV were treated outside the United States. With 0 bases removed from V and 8 bases from J, the gap between germline ends came to 13 bases. The CDR3 totals 14 residues. CDR1 and CDR2 from the germline V gene are MNHNS and SASEGT. The rearrangement links TRBV6-1 to TRBJ1-2; D is unclear. This clonotype originated in a middle-aged man with HIV. This material consisted of unsorted PBMCs, taken around 2.5 years after starting antiretroviral therapy. CDR3 protein: CASSEAPGVTGYTF. Written as DNA, the CDR3 is TGTGCCAGCAGTGAAGCGCCCGGGGTCACCGGCTACACCTTC.